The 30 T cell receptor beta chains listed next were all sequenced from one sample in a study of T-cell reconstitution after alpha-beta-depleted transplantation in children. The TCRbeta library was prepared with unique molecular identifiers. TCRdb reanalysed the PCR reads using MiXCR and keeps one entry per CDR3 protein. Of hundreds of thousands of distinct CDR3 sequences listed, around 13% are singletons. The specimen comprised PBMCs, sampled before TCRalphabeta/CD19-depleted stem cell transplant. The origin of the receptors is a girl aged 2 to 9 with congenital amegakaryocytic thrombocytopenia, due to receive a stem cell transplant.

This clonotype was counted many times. This CDR3 is CASSYGVEAGRHTGELFF. CDR3 in DNA: TGTGCCAGCAGTTACGGGGTTGAGGCGGGACGACACACCGGGGAGCTGTTTTTT. The V gene is TRBV6-5, the J gene TRBJ2-2; D perhaps matches TRBD2 (6 bases). Germline V CDR1 and CDR2: MNHEY, SVGAGI. The CDR3 has 18 amino acids. With 2 bases removed from V and 3 bases from J, the gap between germline ends came to 19 bases.

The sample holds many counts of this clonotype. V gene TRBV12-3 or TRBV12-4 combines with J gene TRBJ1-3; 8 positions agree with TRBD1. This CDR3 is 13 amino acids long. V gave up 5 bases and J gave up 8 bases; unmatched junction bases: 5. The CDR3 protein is CASSLDRGDTIYF. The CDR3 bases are TGTGCCAGCAGTCTCGACAGGGGAGACACCATATATTTT.

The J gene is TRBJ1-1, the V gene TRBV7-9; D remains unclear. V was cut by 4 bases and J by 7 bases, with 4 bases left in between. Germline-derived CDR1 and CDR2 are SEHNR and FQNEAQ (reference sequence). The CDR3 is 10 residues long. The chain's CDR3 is CASSSFEAFF. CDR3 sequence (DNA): TGTGCCAGCAGCTCGTTTGAAGCTTTCTTT.

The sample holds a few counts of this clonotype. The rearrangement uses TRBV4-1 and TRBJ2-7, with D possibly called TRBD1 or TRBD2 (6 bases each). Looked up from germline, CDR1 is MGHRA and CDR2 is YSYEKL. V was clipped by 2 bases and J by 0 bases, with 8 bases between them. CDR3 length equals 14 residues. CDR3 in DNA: TGCGCCAGCAGCCAACGGGGGCTCTCCTACGAGCAGTACTTC. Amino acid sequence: CASSQRGLSYEQYF.

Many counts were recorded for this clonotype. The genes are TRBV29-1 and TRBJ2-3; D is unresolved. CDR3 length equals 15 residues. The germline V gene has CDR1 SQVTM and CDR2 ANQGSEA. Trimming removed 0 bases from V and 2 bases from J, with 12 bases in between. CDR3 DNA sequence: TGCAGCGTTGAAGAGGACGCCCGATTCACAGATACGCAGTATTTT. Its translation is CSVEEDARFTDTQYF.

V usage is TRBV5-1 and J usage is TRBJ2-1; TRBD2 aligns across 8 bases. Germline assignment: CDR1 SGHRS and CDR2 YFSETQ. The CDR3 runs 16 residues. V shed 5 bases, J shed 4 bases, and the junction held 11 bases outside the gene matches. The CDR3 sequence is CASRPTSVSVYNEQFF. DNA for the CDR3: TGCGCCAGCAGACCGACTAGCGTTTCCGTTTACAATGAGCAGTTCTTC.

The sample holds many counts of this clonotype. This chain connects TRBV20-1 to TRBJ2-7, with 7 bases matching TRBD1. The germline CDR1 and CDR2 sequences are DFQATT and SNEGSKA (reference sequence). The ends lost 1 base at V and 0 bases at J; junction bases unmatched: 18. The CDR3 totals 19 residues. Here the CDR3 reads CSARVISSRGQVVSYEQYF. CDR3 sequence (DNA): TGCAGTGCTAGAGTAATTTCGAGTAGAGGACAGGTCGTCTCCTACGAGCAGTACTTC.

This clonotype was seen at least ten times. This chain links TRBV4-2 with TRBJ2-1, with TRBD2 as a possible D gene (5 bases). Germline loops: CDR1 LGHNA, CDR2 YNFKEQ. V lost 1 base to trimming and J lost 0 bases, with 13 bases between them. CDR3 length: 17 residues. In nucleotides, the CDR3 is TGTGCCAGCAGCCAAGTCGGGCGGGCCAGCTCCTACAATGAGCAGTTCTTC. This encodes CASSQVGRASSYNEQFF.

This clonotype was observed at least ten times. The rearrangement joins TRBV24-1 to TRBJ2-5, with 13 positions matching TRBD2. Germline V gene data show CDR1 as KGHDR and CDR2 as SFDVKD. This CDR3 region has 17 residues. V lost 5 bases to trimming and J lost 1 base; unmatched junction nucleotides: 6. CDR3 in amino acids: CATSASGLAGSQETQYF. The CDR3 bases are TGTGCCACCAGTGCGTCGGGACTAGCGGGAAGCCAAGAGACCCAGTACTTC.

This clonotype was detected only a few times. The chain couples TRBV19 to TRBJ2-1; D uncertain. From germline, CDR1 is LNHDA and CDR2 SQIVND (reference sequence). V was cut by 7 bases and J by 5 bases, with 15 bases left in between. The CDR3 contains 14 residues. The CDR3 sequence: CASIGRAANNEQFF. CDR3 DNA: TGTGCCAGTATTGGACGGGCGGCGAACAATGAGCAGTTCTTC.

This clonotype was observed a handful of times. The CDR3 DNA reads TGCAGTGCTAGAGAGAGATACGGGAGAGGGCAGTTCTTC. Residues: CSARERYGRGQFF. V usage is TRBV20-1 and J usage is TRBJ2-1; TRBD2 is a possible D gene (6 bases). V dropped 0 bases and J dropped 12 bases, with 15 bases sitting between them. This CDR3 has 13 amino acids. Germline assignment: CDR1 DFQATT and CDR2 SNEGSKA (reference sequence).

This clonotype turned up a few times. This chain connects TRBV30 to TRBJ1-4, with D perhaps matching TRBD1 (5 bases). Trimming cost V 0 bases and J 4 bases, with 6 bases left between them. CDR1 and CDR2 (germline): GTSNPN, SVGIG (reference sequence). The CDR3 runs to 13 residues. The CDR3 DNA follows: TGTGCCTGGAGTGTCGGGGGTAATGAAAAACTGTTTTTT. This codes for CAWSVGGNEKLFF.

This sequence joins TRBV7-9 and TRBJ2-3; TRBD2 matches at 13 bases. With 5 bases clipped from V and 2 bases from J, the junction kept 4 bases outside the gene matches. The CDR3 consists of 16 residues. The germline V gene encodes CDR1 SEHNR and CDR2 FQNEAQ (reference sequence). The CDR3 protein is CASSRGTSGITDTQYF. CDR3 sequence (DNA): TGTGCCAGCAGCCGCGGGACTAGCGGGATCACAGATACGCAGTATTTT.

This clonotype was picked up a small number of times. The CDR3: CAISAAGSDPSYEQYF. Here the CDR3 DNA reads TGTGCCATCAGTGCCGCGGGTAGCGACCCCTCCTACGAGCAGTACTTC. The chain joins TRBV10-3 to TRBJ2-7; D perhaps matches TRBD2 (5 bases). This CDR3 spans 16 amino acids. CDR1 and CDR2 (germline): ENHRY, SYGVKD. V lost 4 bases and J lost 0, with 16 bases in between.

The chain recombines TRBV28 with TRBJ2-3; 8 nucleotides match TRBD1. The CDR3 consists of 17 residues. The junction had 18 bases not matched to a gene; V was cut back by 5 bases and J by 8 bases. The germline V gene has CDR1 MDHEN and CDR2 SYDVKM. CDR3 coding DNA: TGTGCCAGCAGTCATTCCCTAGTGACAGGGGCCCAGGGTACGCAGTATTTT. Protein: CASSHSLVTGAQGTQYF.

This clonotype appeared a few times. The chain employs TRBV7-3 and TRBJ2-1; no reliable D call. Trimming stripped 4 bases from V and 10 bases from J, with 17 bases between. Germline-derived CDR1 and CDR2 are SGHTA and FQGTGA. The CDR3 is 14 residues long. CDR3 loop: CASSSSPALEEQFF. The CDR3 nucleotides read TGTGCCAGCAGCTCCTCTCCGGCCCTAGAGGAGCAGTTCTTC.

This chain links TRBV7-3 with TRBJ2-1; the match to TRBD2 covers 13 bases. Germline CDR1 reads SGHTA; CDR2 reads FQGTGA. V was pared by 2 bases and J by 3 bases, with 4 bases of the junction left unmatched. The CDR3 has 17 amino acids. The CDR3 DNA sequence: TGTGCCAGCAGCTTAGCGGGACTAGCGGGAATCTACAATGAGCAGTTCTTC. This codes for CASSLAGLAGIYNEQFF.

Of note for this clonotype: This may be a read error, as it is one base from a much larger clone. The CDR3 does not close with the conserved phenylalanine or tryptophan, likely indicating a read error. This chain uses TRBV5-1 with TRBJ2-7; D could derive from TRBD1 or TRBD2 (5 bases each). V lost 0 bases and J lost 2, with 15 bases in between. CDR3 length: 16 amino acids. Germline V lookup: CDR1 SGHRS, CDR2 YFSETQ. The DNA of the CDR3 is TGCGCCAGCAGCTTGGCCGGGGCGGCTATACCCTACGAGCAGTACTCC. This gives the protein CASSLAGAAIPYEQYS.

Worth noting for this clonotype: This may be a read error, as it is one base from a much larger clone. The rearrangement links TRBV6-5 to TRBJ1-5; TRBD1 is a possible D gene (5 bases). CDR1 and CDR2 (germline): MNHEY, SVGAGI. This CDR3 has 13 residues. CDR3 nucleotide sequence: TGTGCCAGCAGTAACCGGGGCCTATGGCCCCGGCATTTT. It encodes CASSNRGLWPRHF.

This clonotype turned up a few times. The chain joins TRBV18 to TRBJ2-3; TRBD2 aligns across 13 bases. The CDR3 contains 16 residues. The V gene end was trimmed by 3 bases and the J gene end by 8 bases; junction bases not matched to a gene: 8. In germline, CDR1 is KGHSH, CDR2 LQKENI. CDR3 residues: CASSPQGLAGDLTQYF. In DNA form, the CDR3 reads TGTGCCAGCTCACCCCAAGGACTAGCGGGAGATCTTACGCAGTATTTT.

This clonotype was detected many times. The CDR3 coding sequence is TGCGCCAGCACGGACTCGCAAGAGACCCAGTACTTC. Its protein product is CASTDSQETQYF. This sequence joins TRBV5-1 and TRBJ2-5; possibly TRBD2 for D (5 bases). V shed 6 bases and J shed 2 bases, with 8 bases lying between them. Germline V gene lookup returns CDR1 SGHRS and CDR2 YFSETQ. CDR3 length: 12 residues.

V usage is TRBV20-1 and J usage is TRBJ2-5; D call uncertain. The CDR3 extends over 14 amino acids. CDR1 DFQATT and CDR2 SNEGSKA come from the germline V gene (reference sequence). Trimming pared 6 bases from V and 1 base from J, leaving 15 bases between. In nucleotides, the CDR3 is TGCAGTGCGCCCCCCTCGAGGCCCCAAGAGACCCAGTACTTC. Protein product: CSAPPSRPQETQYF.

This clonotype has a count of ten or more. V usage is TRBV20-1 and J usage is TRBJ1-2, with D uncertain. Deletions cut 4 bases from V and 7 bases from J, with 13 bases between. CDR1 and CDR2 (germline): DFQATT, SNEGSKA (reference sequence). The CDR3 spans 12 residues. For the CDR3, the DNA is TGCAGTGCTATTCTGGCAGCGCGTGGCTACACCTTC. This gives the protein CSAILAARGYTF.

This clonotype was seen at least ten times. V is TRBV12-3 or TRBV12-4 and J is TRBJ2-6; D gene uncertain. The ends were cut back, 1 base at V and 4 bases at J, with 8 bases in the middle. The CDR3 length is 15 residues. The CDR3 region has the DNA TGTGCCAGCAGTTTAGTCCTGGTGGGGGCCAACGTCCTGACTTTC. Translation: CASSLVLVGANVLTF.

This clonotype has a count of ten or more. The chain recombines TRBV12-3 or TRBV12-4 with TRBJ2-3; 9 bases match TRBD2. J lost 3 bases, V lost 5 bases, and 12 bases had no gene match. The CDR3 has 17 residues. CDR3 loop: CASSTPGTSLGTDTQYF. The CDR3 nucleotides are TGTGCCAGCAGTACCCCCGGGACTAGCTTAGGGACAGATACGCAGTATTTT.

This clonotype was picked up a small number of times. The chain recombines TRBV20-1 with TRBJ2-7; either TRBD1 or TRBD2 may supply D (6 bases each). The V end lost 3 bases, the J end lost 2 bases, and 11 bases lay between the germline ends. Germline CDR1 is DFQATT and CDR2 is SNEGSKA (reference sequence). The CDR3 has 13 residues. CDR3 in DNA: TGCAGTGCTAGGGGGGGCGAGACCTACGAGCAGTACTTC. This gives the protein CSARGGETYEQYF.

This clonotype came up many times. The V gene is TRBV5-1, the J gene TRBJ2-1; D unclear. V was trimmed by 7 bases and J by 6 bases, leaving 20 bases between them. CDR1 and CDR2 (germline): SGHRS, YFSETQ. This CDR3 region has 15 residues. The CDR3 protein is CASSDAPTIGNEQFF. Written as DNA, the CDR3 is TGCGCCAGCTCCGACGCTCCTACAATAGGCAATGAGCAGTTCTTC. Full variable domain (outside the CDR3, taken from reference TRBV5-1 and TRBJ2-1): KAGVTQTPRYLIKTRGQQVTLSCSPISGHRSVSWYQQTPGQGLQFLFEYFSETQRNKGNFPGRFSGRQFSNSRSEMNVSTLELGDSALYLCASSDAPTIGNEQFFGPGTRLTVL.

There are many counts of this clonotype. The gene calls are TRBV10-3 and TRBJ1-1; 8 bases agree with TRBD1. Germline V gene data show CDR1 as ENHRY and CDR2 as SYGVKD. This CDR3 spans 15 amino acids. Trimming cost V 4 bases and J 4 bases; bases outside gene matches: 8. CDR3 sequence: CAISGGLQGGTEAFF. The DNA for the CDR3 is TGTGCCATCAGTGGGGGGCTACAGGGGGGCACTGAAGCTTTCTTT.

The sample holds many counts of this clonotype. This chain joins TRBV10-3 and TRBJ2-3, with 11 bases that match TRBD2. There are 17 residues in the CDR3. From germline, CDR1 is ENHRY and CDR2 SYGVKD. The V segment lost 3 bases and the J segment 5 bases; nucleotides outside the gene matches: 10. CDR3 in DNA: TGTGCCATCAGTGACCCTCTTAGCGGGAGGGCACAAGATACGCAGTATTTT. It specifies CAISDPLSGRAQDTQYF.

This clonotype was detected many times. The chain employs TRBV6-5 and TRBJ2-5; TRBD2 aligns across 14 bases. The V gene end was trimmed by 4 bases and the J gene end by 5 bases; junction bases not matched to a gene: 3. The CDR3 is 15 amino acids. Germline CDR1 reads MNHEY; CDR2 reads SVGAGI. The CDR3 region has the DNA TGTGCCAGCAGTTGGACTAGCGGGGGGAGTGAGACCCAGTACTTC. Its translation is CASSWTSGGSETQYF.